Listed here are 20 T cell receptor beta chains from one sample, sequenced in a study of human T cells and chemical hapten exposure. TCRdb redid the calling of the RACE reads with MiXCR, one entry per CDR3 protein. Here the sample spans tens of thousands of distinct CDR3 sequences, around 9.3% being singletons. Time point indicated: patch test 2, 6 weeks after DPC sensitization. Specified treatment: therapeutic diphenylcyclopropenone sensitization with weekly scalp DPC. The specimen comprised whole blood, sampled in connection with sensitization to the hapten diphenylcyclopropenone (DPC). These receptors all stem from a woman between 50 and 59 years old with alopecia areata. Some clones in this sample may be carry-over from other donors' samples.

The chain couples TRBV3-1 to TRBJ2-7, with TRBD2 matching 9 bases. The germline V gene has CDR1 LGHDT and CDR2 YNNKEL (reference sequence). The CDR3 has 16 amino acids. The V segment lost 0 bases and the J segment 5 bases; nucleotides outside the gene matches: 8. The CDR3 protein is CASSQDGSGRSHEQYF. As DNA, the CDR3 is TGTGCCAGCAGCCAAGATGGAAGCGGGAGGTCCCACGAGCAGTACTTC.

CDR3 residues: CASSGGTGRLETQYF. CDR3 DNA sequence: TGTGCCAGCAGCGGGGGGACCGGACGGTTGGAGACCCAGTACTTC. The V and J genes are TRBV9 and TRBJ2-5, with D perhaps matching TRBD1 or TRBD2 (5 bases each). This CDR3 comprises 15 residues. Germline CDR1 reads SGDLS; CDR2 reads YYNGEE. V shed 3 bases and J shed 5 bases, with 17 bases lying between them.

This chain joins TRBV10-2 and TRBJ2-5, with 13 bases that match TRBD2. V was pared by 4 bases and J by 2 bases, with 7 bases of the junction left unmatched. Germline V gene data show CDR1 as WSHSY and CDR2 as SAAADI. The CDR3 length is 17 residues. The CDR3 protein is CASSALGLAGSQETQYF. CDR3 coding DNA: TGCGCCAGCAGTGCCCTGGGACTAGCGGGATCTCAAGAGACCCAGTACTTC.

This clonotype has a count of ten or more. The rearrangement uses TRBV20-1 and TRBJ2-5, with D hard to call. Germline assignment: CDR1 DFQATT and CDR2 SNEGSKA (reference sequence). This CDR3 contains 14 residues. Trimming pared 4 bases from V and 5 bases from J, leaving 17 bases between. The CDR3 here is CSAIQGSGLETQYF. The CDR3 DNA reads as TGCAGTGCTATCCAAGGTTCGGGTTTGGAGACCCAGTACTTC.

J is TRBJ2-1 and V is TRBV29-1; 12 nucleotides align to TRBD2. J lost 7 bases, V lost 5 bases, and 6 bases had no gene match. Germline V lookup: CDR1 SQVTM, CDR2 ANQGSEA. The CDR3 length is 14 residues. Here the CDR3 reads CSVRVTSGSNEQFF. For the CDR3, the DNA is TGCAGCGTTCGGGTGACTAGCGGGAGTAATGAGCAGTTCTTC.

By share, this clonotype ranks as medium-sized. The chain joins TRBV20-1 to TRBJ2-1; TRBD2 aligns across 11 bases. Germline CDR1 is DFQATT and CDR2 is SNEGSKA (reference sequence). V lost 3 bases to trimming and J lost 6 bases; unmatched junction nucleotides: 4. This CDR3 region has 14 residues. This chain's CDR3 is CSARVAGGVNEQFF. The CDR3 DNA is TGCAGTGCTAGGGTAGCGGGAGGGGTCAATGAGCAGTTCTTC.

This clonotype was seen more than once but under ten times. CDR3 nucleotide sequence: TGTGCCAGCAGCTTGGACCTTCAGTCCTACGAGCAGTACTTC. It specifies CASSLDLQSYEQYF. The gene calls are TRBV5-4 and TRBJ2-7, with D uncertain. The CDR3 has 14 residues. V was cut by 0 bases and J by 1 base, with 8 bases left in between. In germline, CDR1 is SGHNT, CDR2 YYREEE (reference sequence).

This clonotype was found many times. DNA for the CDR3: TGTGCCAGCAGCCCTCCCCATGTGGATACGCAGTATTTT. It yields the protein CASSPPHVDTQYF. The rearrangement uses TRBV3-1 and TRBJ2-3; no definite D call. The CDR3 consists of 13 residues. Germline V CDR1 and CDR2: LGHDT, YNNKEL (reference sequence). Trimming left V 4 bases short and J 6 bases short, with 11 bases between.

This clonotype was counted at least ten times. The J gene is TRBJ2-1, the V gene TRBV3-2; the D call of TRBD2 is as the table states it, not checked on the DNA. TRBV3-2 is designated a pseudogene. The CDR3 has 20 amino acids. The CDR3 region is CASSRYPRTSGGPSTNEQFF. The DNA of the CDR3 is TGTGCCAGCAGCCGATATCCGCGGACTAGCGGAGGCCCGTCCACCAATGAGCAGTTCTTC.

This clonotype was found many times. The gene calls are TRBV9 and TRBJ1-1; D possibly corresponds to TRBD1 (6 bases). CDR3 size: 14 residues. V lost 0 bases and J 3 bases, leaving 9 bases between the germline ends. Germline CDR1 reads SGDLS; CDR2 reads YYNGEE. CDR3: CASSVEQGYTEAFF. CDR3 DNA sequence: TGTGCCAGCAGCGTAGAGCAGGGGTACACTGAAGCTTTCTTT.

This clonotype was picked up a small number of times. The V call is TRBV3-1, the J call TRBJ2-7; D gene unclear. CDR1 and CDR2 from the germline V gene are LGHDT and YNNKEL (reference sequence). The CDR3 loop spans 13 amino acids. Deletions cut 4 bases from V and 0 bases from J, with 7 bases between. CDR3: CASSPPSSYEQYF. DNA of the CDR3: TGTGCCAGCAGCCCCCCGAGCTCCTACGAGCAGTACTTC.

This clonotype was observed a few times. The CDR3 loop is CAWGAGTYGYTF. CDR3 bases: TGTGCCTGGGGGGCAGGGACCTATGGCTACACCTTC. V is TRBV30 and J is TRBJ1-2; D might be TRBD1 (5 bases). The CDR3 length is 12 residues. Trimming took 5 bases from V and 4 from J, leaving 11 bases between them. Germline loops: CDR1 GTSNPN, CDR2 SVGIG (reference sequence). Together with reference TRBV30 and TRBJ1-2, the CDR3 gives the full variable domain: SQTIHQWPATLVQPVGSPLSLECTVEGTSNPNLYWYRQAAGRGLQLLFYSVGIGQISSEVPQNLSASRPQDRQFILSSKKLLLSDSGFYLCAWGAGTYGYTFGSGTRLTVV.

The CDR3 loop reads CSAPGTVDTQYF. In nucleotides, the CDR3 is TGCAGTGCCCCAGGGACCGTCGATACGCAGTATTTT. The rearrangement joins TRBV20-1 to TRBJ2-3; D tentatively fits TRBD1 or TRBD2 (5 bases each). The CDR3 sequence is 12 residues long. V was cut by 6 bases and J by 6 bases, with 13 bases left in between. Germline V lookup: CDR1 DFQATT, CDR2 SNEGSKA (reference sequence).

There are many counts of this clonotype. The chain uses TRBV6-6 and TRBJ2-7; D possibly corresponds to TRBD1 (6 bases). V was shortened by 6 bases and J by 2 bases, with 14 bases between the two germline ends. The CDR3 extends over 14 amino acids. Looked up from germline, CDR1 is MNHNY and CDR2 is SVGAGI (reference sequence). The CDR3 DNA is TGTGCCAGCAGCGATAACAGGGATCCCTACGAGCAGTACTTC. Translating it yields CASSDNRDPYEQYF.

At least ten counts were recorded for this clonotype. The chain uses TRBV29-1 and TRBJ2-7, with TRBD2 matching 7 bases. The junction had 12 bases not matched to a gene; V was cut back by 7 bases and J by 3 bases. Germline CDR1 SQVTM, CDR2 ANQGSEA. The CDR3 has 14 residues. In nucleotides, the CDR3 is TGCAGCGGCGAGAGTCCGGGGGGAATCTACGAGCAGTACTTC. This encodes CSGESPGGIYEQYF.

The genes are TRBV6-2 or TRBV6-3 and TRBJ2-5; 9 bases match TRBD2. The germline gives CDR1 MNHEY, CDR2 SVGEGT. The CDR3 length is 15 residues. After removal of 8 bases from V and 3 bases from J, the junction contained 10 bases not matched to a gene. The CDR3 nucleotides are TGTGCCAGCTCGTTCTCGACTAGCGGTAAAGAGACCCAGTACTTC. Protein sequence: CASSFSTSGKETQYF.

J is TRBJ2-1 and V is TRBV12-3 or TRBV12-4; no definite D call. This CDR3 comprises 16 residues. Trimming left V 5 bases short and J 0 bases short, with 14 bases between. CDR3 coding DNA: TGTGCCAGCAGTCCCCTAGACGGATTCTCCTACAATGAGCAGTTCTTC. Its protein is CASSPLDGFSYNEQFF.

Ten or more counts support this clonotype. The chain employs TRBV28 and TRBJ1-1, with D hard to call. V was shortened by 7 bases and J by 3 bases, with 9 bases between the two germline ends. CDR3 length: 12 amino acids. Germline CDR1 and CDR2: MDHEN and SYDVKM. The CDR3 loop reads CASKVRYTEAFF. DNA for the CDR3: TGTGCCAGCAAGGTCAGGTACACTGAAGCTTTCTTT.

CDR3: CASSHALGPRPDTQYF. The DNA for the CDR3 is TGTGCCAGCAGCCACGCACTAGGACCCAGGCCAGATACGCAGTATTTT. The rearrangement joins TRBV3-1 to TRBJ2-3; TRBD2 is a possible D gene (5 bases). The length of the CDR3 is 16 residues. Trimming cost V 3 bases and J 4 bases, with 17 bases left between them. Germline assignment: CDR1 LGHDT and CDR2 YNNKEL (reference sequence).

In its sample, this clonotype was seen many times. The DNA for the CDR3 is TGCAGTGCTAGAGATGGGGCGGGCGCTGTCACTGAAGCTTTCTTT. It specifies CSARDGAGAVTEAFF. This sequence joins TRBV20-1 and TRBJ1-1, with D perhaps matching TRBD1 (5 bases). There are 15 residues in the CDR3. V was pared by 0 bases and J by 4 bases, with 15 bases between. Germline assignment: CDR1 DFQATT and CDR2 SNEGSKA (reference sequence).